This T cell receptor beta chain was recorded in a study of spatial heterogeneity in lung cancer. Study overall: The donors were 72 patients with non-small cell lung cancer that was early-stage and untreated. Where present, follow-up PBMC were sequenced a median of around two years after resection.

V lost 5 bases, J lost 4 bases, and 13 bases stayed unmatched. Germline lookup yields CDR1 DFQATT and CDR2 SNEGSKA (reference sequence). CDR3 length equals 16 residues. A unique molecular identifier was carried by every single TCR cDNA molecule. TCRdb reprocessed the 5' RACE reads via MiXCR and lists one record per CDR3 protein. Of under 45,000 distinct CDR3 sequences in the sample, over 6.5% are singletons; the top ten hold 9.4%. Sample time point: blood at routine non-recurrence follow-up after resection. In its sample, this clonotype was seen many times. The chain employs TRBV20-1 and TRBJ1-4, with TRBD1 identical over 7 bases. Here the sequenced sample was PBMCs, taken at follow-up. The sequence derives from a male donor with early-stage non-small cell lung cancer. In DNA form, the CDR3 reads TGCAGTGCTCAGGACCCCCGACAGGGTTTTAATGAAAAACTGTTTTTT. This encodes CSAQDPRQGFNEKLFF.